The TCR beta chain described here comes from a study of T cell repertoires in cytomegalovirus infection. The wider study: Recently identified HLA-C-restricted CMV epitopes were among the peptides used.

This clonotype was recorded a few times. Its antigen is currently unknown. TCRdb ran MiXCR on the reads and lists one entry per CDR3 protein. Among about 74,000 distinct CDR3 sequences listed, about 29% were seen once. Study findings and constraints: In two of eight donors, the top clonotype was HLA-C-restricted CMV-specific.

The CDR3 runs to 15 residues. V dropped 2 bases and J dropped 2 bases, with 10 bases sitting between them. The chain combines TRBV12-3 or TRBV12-4 with TRBJ1-3; no firm D call. The receptor's source is a human donor in good health (CMV status not recorded). Some clones in this sample may be carry-over from other donors' samples. Specimen: CD8+ T cells from cultured PBMCs, collected from culture after CMV antigen stimulation. CDR3 nucleotides: TGTGCCAGCAGTTTAACGTCATCGACTGGAAACACCATATATTTT. It encodes CASSLTSSTGNTIYF.